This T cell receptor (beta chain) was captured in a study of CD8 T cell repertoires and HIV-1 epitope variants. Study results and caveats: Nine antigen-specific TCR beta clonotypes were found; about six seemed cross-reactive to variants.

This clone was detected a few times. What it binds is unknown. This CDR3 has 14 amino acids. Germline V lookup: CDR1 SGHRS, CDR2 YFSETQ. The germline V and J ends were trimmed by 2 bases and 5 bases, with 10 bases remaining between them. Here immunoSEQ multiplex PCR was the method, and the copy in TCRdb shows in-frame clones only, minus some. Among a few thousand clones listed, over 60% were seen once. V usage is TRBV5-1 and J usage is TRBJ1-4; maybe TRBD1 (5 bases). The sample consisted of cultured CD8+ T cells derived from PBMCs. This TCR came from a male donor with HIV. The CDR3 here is CASSFSGPNEKLFF. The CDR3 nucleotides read TGCGCCAGCAGCTTCTCAGGGCCCAATGAAAAACTGTTTTTT.